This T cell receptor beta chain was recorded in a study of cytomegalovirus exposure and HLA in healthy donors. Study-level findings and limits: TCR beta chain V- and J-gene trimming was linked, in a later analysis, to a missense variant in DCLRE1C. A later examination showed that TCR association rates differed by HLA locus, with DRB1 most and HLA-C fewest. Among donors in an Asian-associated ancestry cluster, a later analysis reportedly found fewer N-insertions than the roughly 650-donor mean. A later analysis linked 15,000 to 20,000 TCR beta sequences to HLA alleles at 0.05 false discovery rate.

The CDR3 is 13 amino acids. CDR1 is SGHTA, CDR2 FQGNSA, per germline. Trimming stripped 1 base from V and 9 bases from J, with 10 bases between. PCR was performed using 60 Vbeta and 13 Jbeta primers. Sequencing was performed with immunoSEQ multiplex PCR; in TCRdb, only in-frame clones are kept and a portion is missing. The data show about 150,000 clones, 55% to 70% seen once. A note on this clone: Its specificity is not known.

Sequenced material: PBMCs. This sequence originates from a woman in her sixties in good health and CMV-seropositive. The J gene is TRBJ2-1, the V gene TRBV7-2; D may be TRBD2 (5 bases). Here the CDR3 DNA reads TGTGCCAGCAGCTTAGACTTCAGCGGTGAGCAGTTCTTC. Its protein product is CASSLDFSGEQFF.